The 5 T cell receptor beta chains below come from one sample, sequenced in a study of vaccination effects on CD4 cells after COVID-19. Cells that had been cultured for 10 days were the source of isolated CD4+ T cells. Each participant was given two doses of one vaccine (BNT162b2 or mRNA-1273). This table comes from immunoSEQ multiplex PCR, and its TCRdb copy is limited to in-frame clones, with some not included. The sample has about 40,000 clones, around two thirds seen once. The antigens of these receptors remain unknown. This specimen consisted of CD4+ T cells from PBMCs cultured without peptide, obtained after COVID-19 vaccination. These receptors were taken from a human donor who received a COVID-19 vaccine.

The sample holds one count of this clone. The V and J genes are TRBV30 and TRBJ2-1, with a tentative D call TRBD1 (6 bases). The CDR3 has 13 amino acids. From germline, CDR1 is GTSNPN and CDR2 SVGIG (reference sequence). The V and J ends lost 5 bases and 13 bases respectively, with 21 bases between them. CDR3 DNA: TGTGCCTGGTCGACTGACGGGCCCAGGGGACAGTTCTTC. Translated, it gives CAWSTDGPRGQFF.

The V call is TRBV23-1, the J call TRBJ2-7; TRBD1 matches at 8 bases. TRBV23-1 is an open reading frame whose function is uncertain. This CDR3 has 24 amino acids. V shed 2 bases and J 3 bases; nucleotides not matched to a gene: 33. The DNA for the CDR3 is TGCGCCAGCAGTCAACGTACTGGGACAGGAACCAAACCTCATCTAGAGATCCCCAACTACGAGCAGTACTTC. This sequence encodes CASSQRTGTGTKPHLEIPNYEQYF.

This clone has more than one count but fewer than ten. The chain has TRBV5-1 and TRBJ2-7; D perhaps matches TRBD1 (7 bases). Looked up from germline, CDR1 is SGHRS and CDR2 is YFSETQ. The CDR3 is 14 residues long. Trimming shortened V by 5 bases and J by 7 bases, and 19 bases separated the two germline ends. The CDR3 region is CASRTRTGVGEQYF. CDR3 sequence (DNA): TGCGCCAGCAGGACTAGGACAGGAGTCGGGGAGCAGTACTTC.

The chain carries TRBV6-5 and TRBJ1-5; the match to TRBD1 covers 7 bases. CDR3 length: 15 residues. The V segment lost 5 bases and the J segment 3 bases; nucleotides outside the gene matches: 7. The germline V gene encodes CDR1 MNHEY and CDR2 SVGAGI. This CDR3 reads CASSRQGVINQPQHF. CDR3 bases: TGTGCCAGCAGTCGACAGGGCGTTATCAATCAGCCCCAGCATTTT.

The V gene is TRBV6-1, the J gene TRBJ2-3; TRBD2 aligns across 7 bases. The length of the CDR3 is 16 residues. Germline V gene data show CDR1 as MNHNS and CDR2 as SASEGT. Trimming cost V 1 base and J 2 bases; bases outside gene matches: 6. CDR3 loop: CASSEGASGYTDTQYF. DNA of the CDR3: TGTGCCAGCAGTGAAGGGGCTAGCGGTTACACAGATACGCAGTATTTT.